This T cell receptor (beta chain) comes out of a study of sequential checkpoint blockade in melanoma. About the research overall: Arm A got nivolumab then ipilimumab; arm B the reverse, 1:1.

Profiling relied on immunoSEQ multiplex PCR, and the TCRdb table lists in-frame clones only, not all of them. The table shows tens of thousands of clones, with 82% occurring only once. As to treatment: randomized to nivolumab then ipilimumab (arm A) or the reverse (arm B). PBMC sorting kept live CD3+CD8+ cells without CD19 or CD56. A few counts support this clone. V was clipped by 4 bases and J by 3 bases; unmatched bases: 7. Germline V gene sequence: CDR1 SGHRS, CDR2 YFSETQ. The CDR3 totals 15 residues. This chain joins TRBV5-1 and TRBJ2-7, with TRBD2 matching 10 bases. The receptor was derived from a human donor with melanoma. Source: CD8+ T cells sorted from blood (inferred from file names), taken from a patient given nivolumab and ipilimumab in sequence. CDR3 protein: CASSGGLAHYYEQYF. Here the CDR3 DNA reads TGCGCCAGCAGCGGGGGACTAGCGCACTACTACGAGCAGTACTTC. The full variable domain, rest sourced from reference TRBV5-1 and TRBJ2-7, is KAGVTQTPRYLIKTRGQQVTLSCSPISGHRSVSWYQQTPGQGLQFLFEYFSETQRNKGNFPGRFSGRQFSNSRSEMNVSTLELGDSALYLCASSGGLAHYYEQYFGPGTRLTVT.